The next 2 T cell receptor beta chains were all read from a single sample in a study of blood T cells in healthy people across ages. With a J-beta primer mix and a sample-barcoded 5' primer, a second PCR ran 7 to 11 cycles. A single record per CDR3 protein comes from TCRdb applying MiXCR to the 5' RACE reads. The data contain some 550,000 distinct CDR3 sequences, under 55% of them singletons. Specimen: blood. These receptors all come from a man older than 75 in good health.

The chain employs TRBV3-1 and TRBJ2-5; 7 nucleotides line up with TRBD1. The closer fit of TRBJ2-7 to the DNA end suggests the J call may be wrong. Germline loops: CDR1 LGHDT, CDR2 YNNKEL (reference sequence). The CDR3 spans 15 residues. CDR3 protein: CASSPLMTGYYEQYF. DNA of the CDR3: TGTGCCAGCAGCCCGTTAATGACAGGGTACTACGAGCAGTACTTC.

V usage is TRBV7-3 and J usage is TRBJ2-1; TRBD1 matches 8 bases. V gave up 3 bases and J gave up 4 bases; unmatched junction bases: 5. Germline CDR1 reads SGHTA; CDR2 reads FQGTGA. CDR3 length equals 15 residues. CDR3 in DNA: TGTGCCAGCAGCTTCGGGACAGGACTATACAATGAGCAGTTCTTC. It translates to CASSFGTGLYNEQFF. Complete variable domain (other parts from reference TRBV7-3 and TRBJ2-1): GAGVSQTPSNKVTEKGKYVELRCDPISGHTALYWYRQSLGQGPEFLIYFQGTGAADDSGLPNDRFFAVRPEGSVSTLKIQRTERGDSAVYLCASSFGTGLYNEQFFGPGTRLTVL.